This TCR beta chain came from a study of shared clonotypes between healthy human individuals. The protocol was immunoSEQ multiplex PCR, while the TCRdb copy is restricted to in-frame clones and leaves out a portion. Of a few million clones detected, around 94% appear once; the ten largest clones hold more than 0.12%. About this clone: The antigen is unknown.

Overall study results and limits: Some clonotypes were shared by all four sorted-subset donors, while others were not shared. The non-shared ones had lower generation probabilities than the shared ones. In several donors, approximately 5% of naive CD4 clonotypes appeared in common.

Negatively enriched CD4+ T cells were divided by CD45RA into naive and memory. Sequenced input: naive CD4+ T cells sorted from blood. Subset indicated: CD45RA+ positively selected. The TCR comes from a man between 18 and 35 years old in good health.

In DNA, the CDR3 is TGTGCCAGCAGTTTTGGAGAGCCCAATGAAAAACTGTTTTTT. It is translated as CASSFGEPNEKLFF. The V gene is TRBV28, the J gene TRBJ1-4; unclear D gene. The V and J ends lost 3 bases and 5 bases respectively, with 10 bases between them. Germline loops: CDR1 MDHEN, CDR2 SYDVKM. CDR3 length equals 14 residues.